The sequence of this T cell receptor beta chain was determined in a study of blood T cell repertoires in COVID-19. Study as a whole: Acute and convalescent COVID-19 specimens originated in the United States, Italy and Spain. The analysed material was cDNA or gDNA that came from T cells, B-cell-depleted T cells, or PBMCs.

Original analysis: Using reference gene primer amplification, nucleated cell counts were estimated. The data were produced by immunoSEQ multiplex PCR, yet TCRdb's version contains in-frame clones alone and is incomplete. The D gene and trimming were derived from the DNA, and the V and J assignments and clone size from that table. Of approximately 110,000 clones listed, more than 80% were seen once; the top ten hold roughly 3.2%. The CDR3 spans 13 residues. Germline V gene lookup returns CDR1 LNHDA and CDR2 SQIVND (reference sequence). Trimming shortened V by 7 bases and J by 4 bases, and 13 bases separated the two germline ends. Enrolled during active infection, Seattle patients were then followed longitudinally.

The chain employs TRBV19 and TRBJ1-1; D possibly corresponds to TRBD1 (6 bases). This TCR was sampled from a woman older than 75 with COVID-19, enrolled during active disease. Sample: peripheral blood. Here the CDR3 reads CASMGQGTTEAFF. DNA for the CDR3: TGTGCCAGTATGGGCCAGGGGACCACTGAAGCTTTCTTT.